Listed below are T cell receptor beta chains from one sample, sequenced in a study of blood T cell repertoires in COVID-19. Repertoires were generated with immunoSEQ multiplex PCR, while TCRdb's copy carries only in-frame clones and drops some. Of around 370,000 clones detected, more than 75% appear once; the ten largest clones hold roughly 1.2%. The sample taken for sequencing was PBMCs or T cells enriched from blood (not recorded which). The receptors originated from a woman aged 18-35 years who had recovered from COVID-19. Each CDR3 is given with its conserved first and last residue. D genes are given only for firm matches. The size entry is marked missing in some rows and otherwise reads once, few, many or a size class.

>TRBV10-3|NA|NA|TRBJ1-4
TGTGCCATCAGTGAGTCGTCCCCAGGAAAACTGTTTTTT
CAISESSPGKLFF
>TRBV7-9|NA|TRBD1|TRBJ1-2
TGTGCCAGCAGCTTAGCGACAGGGGGATTACAGGGCTACACCTTC
CASSLATGGLQGYTF
>TRBV6-5|NA|TRBD2|TRBJ2-3
TGTGCCAGCAGTTACTCGGGGGGGAGGGTAGATACGCAGTATTTT
CASSYSGGRVDTQYF
>TRBV29-1|NA|NA|TRBJ1-2
TGCAGCGTTGATAAAGGAGATGGCTACACCTTC
CSVDKGDGYTF
>TRBV2|NA|TRBD1|TRBJ2-4
TGTGCCAGCAGGGACAGGGGGAACATTCAGTACTTC
CASRDRGNIQYF
>TRBV7-3|NA|TRBD1|TRBJ2-7
TGTGCCAGCAGCTTAAGACAGGGATACGAGCAGTACTTC
CASSLRQGYEQYF
>TRBV10-1|NA|TRBD1|TRBJ1-1
TGCGCCAGCAGGGCACAGGGGAAGGGTGACACTGAAGCTTTCTTT
CASRAQGKGDTEAFF
>TRBV7-3|NA|NA|TRBJ2-5
TGTGCCAGCAGCTTAATGGGACACAACCAAGAGACCCAGTACTTC
CASSLMGHNQETQYF
>TRBV5-4|NA|NA|TRBJ1-1
TGTGCCAGCAGCTTGGCCTTCGGCAGGGGTACTGAAGCTTTCTTT
CASSLAFGRGTEAFF
>TRBV11-2|NA|NA|TRBJ2-3
TGTGCCAGCAGTCGAACCCCCGGGCTAGCCTTAGATACGCAGTATTTT
CASSRTPGLALDTQYF
>TRBV9|NA|NA|TRBJ2-7
TGTGCCAGCAGCACACAGGGCTCCGAGCAGTACTTC
CASSTQGSEQYF
>TRBV27|NA|NA|TRBJ2-7
TGTGCCAGCAGTTTTGGTGACAGGTTCTACGAGCAGTACTTC
CASSFGDRFYEQYF
>TRBV14|NA|NA|TRBJ2-1
TGTGCCAGCAGCCAATCATCCTACAATGAGCAGTTCTTC
CASSQSSYNEQFF
>TRBV13|once|NA|TRBJ1-2
TGTGCCAGCAGCTTAGAGGACACCGTTAACTATGGCTACACCTTC
CASSLEDTVNYGYTF
>TRBV5-6|NA|NA|TRBJ2-7
TGTGCCAGCAGCTTGCCAGATGCCTACGAGCAGTACTTC
CASSLPDAYEQYF
>TRBV27|NA|NA|TRBJ2-7
TGTGCCAGCAGTCCTTTGGAGGCCCCCTACGAGCAGTACTTC
CASSPLEAPYEQYF
>TRBV9|NA|NA|TRBJ1-1
TGTGCCAGCAGCGCCCGGGGGGATCTGAACACTGAAGCTTTCTTT
CASSARGDLNTEAFF
>TRBV18|few|NA|TRBJ2-7
TGTGCCAGCTCCTCCGGGACACTCCTCTCCGAGCAGTACTTC
CASSSGTLLSEQYF
>TRBV6-5|NA|TRBD2|TRBJ2-1
TGTGCCAGCAGTTACCCAGGGACTAGCGGGGTTGAGCAGTTCTTC
CASSYPGTSGVEQFF
>TRBV5-6|NA|TRBD2|TRBJ2-5
TGTGCCAGCAGCTTGGGACTAGCGGTTCAAGAGACCCAGTACTTC
CASSLGLAVQETQYF
>TRBV12-3/TRBV12-4|NA|TRBD1|TRBJ1-2
TGTGCCAGCAGCTTTGACAGGGGGTATGGCTACACCTTC
CASSFDRGYGYTF
>TRBV6-5|NA|NA|TRBJ2-5
TGTGCCAGCACCAGCCAAGAGACCCAGTACTTC
CASTSQETQYF
>TRBV21-1|NA|NA|TRBJ1-2
TGTGCCAGCAGCAGGCGGACAGGAGGTAACTATGGCTACACCTTC
CASSRRTGGNYGYTF